This T cell receptor (beta chain) was documented in a study of T cell responses to AZD1222 COVID-19 vaccine. The study's findings and limits: Spike-specific TCR breadth and depth grew following two AZD1222 doses.

The V and J ends lost 3 bases and 5 bases respectively, with 7 bases between them. The CDR3 runs to 11 residues. Germline CDR1 and CDR2: GTSNPN and SVGIG (reference sequence). Profiling relied on immunoSEQ multiplex PCR, and the TCRdb table lists in-frame clones only, not all of them. The sample lists 100,000 to 140,000 clones; about 89% were seen once. Turning to this clone: Its target is unknown.

Sequencing was performed on peripheral blood, taken 28 days after the second AZD1222 dose. This chain joins TRBV30 and TRBJ1-1; D unresolved. The source is an adult who received the AZD1222 COVID-19 vaccine. In nucleotides, the CDR3 is TGTGCCTGGAGGAGGCGTACTGAAGCTTTCTTT. As protein: CAWRRRTEAFF.